A single sample gave rise to the 26 T cell receptor beta chains below, sequenced in a study of OX40 agonist ivuxolimab in advanced cancers. Measured with immunoSEQ multiplex PCR; TCRdb has only the in-frame clones, and not every one. Found here are 59,000 or so clones, 75% to 90% of them singletons; the top ten hold approximately 0.41%. The sample was CD4+ or CD8+ T cells sorted from blood, taken in a trial of the OX40 agonist ivuxolimab. The receptors stem from an adult with an advanced solid tumor such as melanoma, head and neck, liver or kidney cancer.

Of note for this clone: The same CDR3 also results from other DNA sequences found in this sample. The chain has TRBV4-3 and TRBJ1-4, with 7 positions matching TRBD1. V lost 1 base, J lost 4 bases, and 9 bases stayed unmatched. There are 17 residues in the CDR3. Germline V lookup: CDR1 LGHNA, CDR2 YSLEER. The chain's CDR3 is CASSQAASGQHNEKLFF. In DNA form, the CDR3 reads TGCGCCAGCAGCCAAGCGGCATCGGGACAGCATAATGAAAAACTGTTTTTT.

The V and J genes are TRBV19 and TRBJ1-2; tentatively, D is TRBD1 (5 bases). CDR1 LNHDA and CDR2 SQIVND come from the germline V gene (reference sequence). Trimming left V 5 bases short and J 0 bases short, with 13 bases between. CDR3 length: 15 amino acids. The CDR3 spells CASSRFQGTNYGYTF. The CDR3 nucleotides read TGTGCCAGTAGTCGTTTCCAGGGTACTAACTATGGCTACACCTTC.

The rearrangement links TRBV2 to TRBJ2-2; the D gene is possibly TRBD2 (6 bases). The CDR3 sequence is 13 residues long. Trimming cost V 5 bases and J 4 bases, with 8 bases left between them. Germline CDR1 reads SNHLY; CDR2 reads FYNNEI. The chain's CDR3 is CASSLLATGELFF. The CDR3 bases are TGTGCCAGCAGTCTACTAGCCACCGGGGAGCTGTTTTTT.

This chain joins TRBV5-8 and TRBJ1-4; perhaps TRBD1 as D (6 bases). Germline V lookup: CDR1 SGHTS, CDR2 YDEGEE. V gave up 5 bases and J gave up 6 bases, with 17 bases separating them. This CDR3 has 15 amino acids. CDR3 DNA: TGTGCCAGCAGTAGACTTGGGGGCGCGGATGAAAAACTGTTTTTT. The encoded protein is CASSRLGGADEKLFF.

The V call is TRBV19, the J call TRBJ2-2, with a possible D match to TRBD1 (7 bases). The CDR3 has 13 residues. Germline values: CDR1 LNHDA, CDR2 SQIVND (reference sequence). The V end lost 5 bases, the J end lost 7 bases, and 11 bases lay between the germline ends. The CDR3 DNA follows: TGTGCCAGTAGTCAGGGGGGAAACGGGGAGCTGTTTTTT. It is translated as CASSQGGNGELFF.

The chain joins TRBV18 to TRBJ1-1, with D maybe TRBD1 (5 bases). The CDR3 loop spans 13 amino acids. CDR1 is KGHSH, CDR2 LQKENI, per germline. Trimming left V 4 bases short and J 11 bases short, with 17 bases between. The CDR3 bases are TGTGCCAGCTCACAGAGGCAGGGACGGGGGGCTTTCTTT. As protein: CASSQRQGRGAFF. Full variable domain (missing parts from reference TRBV18 and TRBJ1-1): NAGVMQNPRHLVRRRGQEARLRCSPMKGHSHVYWYRQLPEEGLKFMVYLQKENIIDESGMPKERFSAEFPKEGPSILRIQQVVRGDSAAYFCASSQRQGRGAFFGQGTRLTVV.

This clone was counted once. The V gene is TRBV27, the J gene TRBJ1-3; D is possibly TRBD1 (5 bases). The CDR3 totals 15 residues. CDR1 and CDR2 from the germline V gene are MNHEY and SMNVEV (reference sequence). V lost 5 bases and J lost 0, with 11 bases in between. The CDR3 spells CASSRGGSSGNTIYF. For the CDR3, the DNA is TGTGCCAGCAGTCGTGGGGGGAGCTCTGGAAACACCATATATTTT.

V and J are TRBV5-1 and TRBJ1-1; 7 nucleotides match TRBD1. The CDR3 runs to 15 residues. V lost 1 base to trimming and J lost 5 bases; unmatched junction nucleotides: 8. The germline V gene encodes CDR1 SGHRS and CDR2 YFSETQ. CDR3: CASSLSTGFWTEAFF. In DNA, the CDR3 is TGCGCCAGCAGCTTGTCGACAGGGTTTTGGACTGAAGCTTTCTTT.

DNA of the CDR3: TGTGCCAGCAGACACCCGGGGACTAGCGGGAGTTTCCCCTACGAGCAGTACTTC. This encodes CASRHPGTSGSFPYEQYF. The chain links TRBV27 to TRBJ2-7; TRBD2 agrees at 14 bases. Germline V gene lookup returns CDR1 MNHEY and CDR2 SMNVEV (reference sequence). This CDR3 has 18 residues. V lost 6 bases and J lost 2; bases outside the gene matches: 12.

For this clone: In the same sample, other DNA sequences code for this CDR3. The chain combines TRBV29-1 with TRBJ2-3; perhaps TRBD2 as D (5 bases). Germline CDR1 and CDR2: SQVTM and ANQGSEA. This CDR3 spans 15 amino acids. V was shortened by 7 bases and J by 3 bases, with 20 bases between the two germline ends. The CDR3 DNA follows: TGCAGCGCCACATACCTAGCAGGTATGACAGATACGCAGTATTTT. Translated, it gives CSATYLAGMTDTQYF.

This clone was observed a few times. This chain connects TRBV5-5 to TRBJ2-7, with 10 bases identical to TRBD1. Germline V gene lookup returns CDR1 SGHKS and CDR2 YYEKEE (reference sequence). The CDR3 sequence is 16 residues long. Trimming cost V 2 bases and J 4 bases; bases outside gene matches: 9. The CDR3 bases are TGTGCCAGCAGCTTTGGTGCGGGACAGGGGATTTACGAGCAGTACTTC. Translating it yields CASSFGAGQGIYEQYF.

The chain employs TRBV7-9 and TRBJ2-4; D unresolved. The CDR3 consists of 15 residues. Per germline, CDR1 SEHNR and CDR2 FQNEAQ (reference sequence). V was trimmed by 5 bases and J by 0 bases, leaving 11 bases between them. The CDR3 DNA is TGTGCCAGCAGCGGAAATACCCTAGCCAAAAACATTCAGTACTTC. Residues: CASSGNTLAKNIQYF.

V and J are TRBV5-4 and TRBJ2-7; D gene unclear. Per the germline V gene, CDR1 is SGHNT and CDR2 is YYREEE (reference sequence). The V gene lost 1 base and the J gene lost 0 bases, with 17 bases spanning the gap. The CDR3 runs 17 residues. The CDR3 DNA reads as TGTGCCAGCAGCTTGTATCCGCTGACGGTACTCTCCTACGAGCAGTACTTC. Residues: CASSLYPLTVLSYEQYF. Full variable domain (missing parts from reference TRBV5-4 and TRBJ2-7): ETGVTQSPTHLIKTRGQQVTLRCSSQSGHNTVSWYQQALGQGPQFIFQYYREEENGRGNFPPRFSGLQFPNYSSELNVNALELDDSALYLCASSLYPLTVLSYEQYFGPGTRLTVT.

This sequence joins TRBV6-1 and TRBJ2-1; 8 bases are a match to TRBD2. The CDR3 covers 15 residues. Germline V gives CDR1 MNHNS, CDR2 SASEGT. The trim removed 5 bases at V and 0 bases at J, leaving 3 bases unmatched. As DNA, the CDR3 is TGTGCCAGCAGTCGCGGGGGGAGCTCCTACAATGAGCAGTTCTTC. The encoded protein is CASSRGGSSYNEQFF.

The rearrangement joins TRBV11-2 to TRBJ1-1; possibly TRBD1 for D (6 bases). V lost 5 bases and J lost 8, with 15 bases in between. Germline V gene lookup returns CDR1 SGHAT and CDR2 FQNNGV. The CDR3 extends over 13 amino acids. The CDR3: CASSRSRTEEAFF. The CDR3 DNA reads as TGTGCCAGCAGCCGATCCCGGACAGAGGAAGCTTTCTTT.

The chain recombines TRBV10-3 with TRBJ1-1, with D possibly being TRBD1 (5 bases). The CDR3 covers 11 residues. V was clipped by 6 bases and J by 5 bases, with 7 bases between them. CDR1 ENHRY and CDR2 SYGVKD come from the germline V gene. The CDR3 region has the DNA TGTGCCATCAGCCCAGGGACTGAAGCTTTCTTT. This translates into CAISPGTEAFF.

This clone was seen a few times. The chain combines TRBV4-3 with TRBJ1-3; the match to TRBD1 covers 7 bases. Germline V gives CDR1 LGHNA, CDR2 YSLEER. CDR3 size: 17 residues. V was pared by 1 base and J by 0 bases, with 6 bases of the junction left unmatched. CDR3 region: CASSQGPGGSSGNTIYF. CDR3 nucleotides: TGCGCCAGCAGCCAAGGCCCAGGGGGTAGCTCTGGAAACACCATATATTTT.

The V call is TRBV9, the J call TRBJ2-1; no definite D call. CDR1 is SGDLS and CDR2 is YYNGEE in the germline V gene. This CDR3 is 15 amino acids long. Trimming left V 0 bases short and J 0 bases short, with 7 bases between. In DNA form, the CDR3 reads TGTGCCAGCAGCGTAGGTCCCCCCTCCTACAATGAGCAGTTCTTC. Protein sequence: CASSVGPPSYNEQFF.

This chain links TRBV28 with TRBJ1-5; D uncertain. The germline CDR1 and CDR2 sequences are MDHEN and SYDVKM. The V end was cut by 6 bases, the J end by 7 bases, with 10 bases between. This CDR3 is built from 12 residues. As DNA, the CDR3 is TGTGCCAGCAGCCAAACTGGGCAGCCCCAGCATTTT. This encodes CASSQTGQPQHF.

The V gene is TRBV5-1, the J gene TRBJ1-1; tentative D call: TRBD1 (5 bases). V was clipped by 4 bases and J by 1 base, with 14 bases between them. Germline V lookup: CDR1 SGHRS, CDR2 YFSETQ. The CDR3 runs to 15 residues. The CDR3 DNA reads TGCGCCAGCAGCCGGGGGGAGATTAGGAACACTGAAGCTTTCTTT. It specifies CASSRGEIRNTEAFF. Full variable domain (remainder filled in from reference TRBV5-1 and TRBJ1-1): KAGVTQTPRYLIKTRGQQVTLSCSPISGHRSVSWYQQTPGQGLQFLFEYFSETQRNKGNFPGRFSGRQFSNSRSEMNVSTLELGDSALYLCASSRGEIRNTEAFFGQGTRLTVV.

The gene calls are TRBV30 and TRBJ1-4, with D tentatively TRBD1 (6 bases). Trimming removed 2 bases from V and 8 bases from J, with 18 bases in between. The CDR3 has 15 residues. Germline V gene sequence: CDR1 GTSNPN, CDR2 SVGIG (reference sequence). CDR3 in amino acids: CAWSSGTHQGEKLFF. The CDR3 DNA sequence: TGTGCCTGGAGTTCCGGGACGCATCAGGGGGAAAAACTGTTTTTT.

The chain employs TRBV30 and TRBJ1-4, with 7 positions matching TRBD1. The CDR3 consists of 14 residues. Losses at the gene ends were 0 bases for V and 8 bases for J; bases not matched to a gene: 6. Germline V gene lookup returns CDR1 GTSNPN and CDR2 SVGIG (reference sequence). DNA for the CDR3: TGTGCCTGGAGTGTACTGGGACAGAAAGAAAAACTGTTTTTT. Translated, it gives CAWSVLGQKEKLFF.

The J gene is TRBJ2-1, the V gene TRBV29-1, with a tentative D call TRBD1 (6 bases). Looked up from germline, CDR1 is SQVTM and CDR2 is ANQGSEA. Trimming stripped 3 bases from V and 7 bases from J, with 7 bases between. This CDR3 contains 11 residues. Written as DNA, the CDR3 is TGCAGCGTTGACAGGGGAAATGAGCAGTTCTTC. Protein product: CSVDRGNEQFF.

The rearrangement joins TRBV6-5 to TRBJ1-2, with no clear D. Trimming left V 2 bases short and J 4 bases short, with 8 bases between. The CDR3 is 13 residues long. Germline CDR1 and CDR2: MNHEY and SVGAGI. CDR3 sequence: CASSYDAAYGYTF. The CDR3 coding sequence is TGTGCCAGCAGTTACGATGCAGCCTATGGCTACACCTTC.

This clone has just one count. The chain couples TRBV10-3 to TRBJ2-7, with 7 nucleotides matching TRBD2. CDR1 is ENHRY, CDR2 SYGVKD, per germline. This CDR3 is built from 13 residues. Losses at the gene ends were 4 bases for V and 4 bases for J; bases not matched to a gene: 4. The CDR3 loop reads CAISVGTKYEQYF. The DNA of the CDR3 is TGTGCCATCAGTGTCGGGACTAAATACGAGCAGTACTTC.

The rearrangement uses TRBV4-1 and TRBJ2-7, with 7 bases that match TRBD2. V lost 3 bases to trimming and J lost 5 bases; unmatched junction nucleotides: 13. The CDR3 loop spans 16 amino acids. Germline values: CDR1 MGHRA, CDR2 YSYEKL. Here the CDR3 DNA reads TGCGCCAGCAGCCATGGTCTAGCGGAACACTACAACGAGCAGTACTTC. Translation: CASSHGLAEHYNEQYF.